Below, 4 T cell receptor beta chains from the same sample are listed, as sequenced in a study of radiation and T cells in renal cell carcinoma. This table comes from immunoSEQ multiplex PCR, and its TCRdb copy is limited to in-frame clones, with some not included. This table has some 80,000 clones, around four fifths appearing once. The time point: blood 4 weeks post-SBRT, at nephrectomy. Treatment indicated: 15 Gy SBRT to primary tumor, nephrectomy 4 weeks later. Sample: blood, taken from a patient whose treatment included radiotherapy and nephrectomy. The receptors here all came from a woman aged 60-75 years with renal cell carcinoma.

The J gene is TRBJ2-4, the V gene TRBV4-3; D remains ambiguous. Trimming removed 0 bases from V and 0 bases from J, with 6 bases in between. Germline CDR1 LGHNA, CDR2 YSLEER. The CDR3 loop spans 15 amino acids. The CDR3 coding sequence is TGCGCCAGCAGCCAAGAAGCAGCAGCCAAAAACATTCAGTACTTC. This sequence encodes CASSQEAAAKNIQYF.

The CDR3 is CASSSGGPGANVLTF. The CDR3, as DNA: TGTGCCAGCAGCTCAGGGGGGCCTGGGGCCAACGTCCTGACTTTC. The chain links TRBV5-8 to TRBJ2-6; a weak D match, TRBD1 (7 bases). CDR3 size: 15 residues. With 3 bases removed from V and 2 bases from J, the gap between germline ends came to 9 bases. Germline values: CDR1 SGHTS, CDR2 YDEGEE.

The CDR3 loop is CASSMGAGVLYNEQFF. CDR3 bases: TGTGCCAGTAGTATGGGGGCGGGAGTTCTCTACAATGAGCAGTTCTTC. The V gene is TRBV19, the J gene TRBJ2-1, with D tentatively TRBD2 (7 bases). This CDR3 has 16 residues. The ends were cut back, 3 bases at V and 3 bases at J, with 15 bases in the middle. The germline gives CDR1 LNHDA, CDR2 SQIVND (reference sequence).

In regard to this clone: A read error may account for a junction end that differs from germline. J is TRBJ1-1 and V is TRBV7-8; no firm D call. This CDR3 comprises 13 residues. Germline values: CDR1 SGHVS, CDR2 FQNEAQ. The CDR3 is CASSFPGNAEAFF. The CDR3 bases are TGTGCCAGCAGCTTTCCGGGGAACGCTGAAGCTTTCTTT.